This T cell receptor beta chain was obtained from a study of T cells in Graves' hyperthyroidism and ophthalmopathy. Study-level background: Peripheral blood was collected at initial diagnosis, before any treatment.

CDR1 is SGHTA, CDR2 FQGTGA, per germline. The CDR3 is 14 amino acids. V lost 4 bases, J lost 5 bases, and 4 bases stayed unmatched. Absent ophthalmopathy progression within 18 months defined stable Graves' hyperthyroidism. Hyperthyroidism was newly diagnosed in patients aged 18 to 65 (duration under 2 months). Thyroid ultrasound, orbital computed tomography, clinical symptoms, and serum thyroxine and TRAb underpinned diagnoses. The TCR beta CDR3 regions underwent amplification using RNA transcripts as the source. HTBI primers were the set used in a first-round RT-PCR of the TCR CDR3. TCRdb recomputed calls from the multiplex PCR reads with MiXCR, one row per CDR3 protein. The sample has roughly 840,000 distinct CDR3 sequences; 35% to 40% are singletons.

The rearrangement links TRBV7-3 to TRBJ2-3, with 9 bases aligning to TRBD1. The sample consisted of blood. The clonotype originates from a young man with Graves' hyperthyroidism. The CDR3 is CASSWRGQGDTQYF. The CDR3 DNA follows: TGTGCCAGCAGCTGGCGGGGACAGGGAGATACGCAGTATTTT.